These T cell receptor beta chains were read from a single sample in a study of shared clonotypes between healthy human individuals. Profiled with immunoSEQ multiplex PCR; TCRdb holds only in-frame clones, not every one. The sample has 550,000 to 850,000 clones, 55% to 75% seen once. The specimen was memory CD4+ T cells sorted from blood. All receptors derive from a woman younger than 45 in good health. Both conserved end residues are part of each CDR3. The D gene is left open where the match is weak. Clone size is stated in some rows and not others, as once, few, many or a class when expanded.

V gene: TRBV7-2
D gene: -
clone size: -
J gene: TRBJ1-1
CDR3 protein: CASTLGAANTEAFF
CDR3 DNA: TGTGCCAGCACCCTCGGGGCAGCGAACACTGAAGCTTTCTTT

V gene: TRBV13
D gene: TRBD1
clone size: -
J gene: TRBJ1-2
CDR3 protein: CASSSGRDRVRGIYGYTF
CDR3 DNA: TGTGCCAGCAGCTCAGGGCGGGACAGGGTACGGGGGATCTATGGCTACACCTTC

V gene: TRBV7-8
D gene: -
clone size: -
J gene: TRBJ2-2
CDR3 protein: CASSLANGELFF
CDR3 DNA: TGTGCCAGCAGCTTAGCGAATGGGGAGCTGTTTTTT

V gene: TRBV5-7
D gene: TRBD2
clone size: -
J gene: TRBJ2-7
CDR3 protein: CASSLQRDSYEQYF
CDR3 DNA: TGTGCCAGCAGCTTGCAGCGGGATAGCTACGAGCAGTACTTC

V gene: TRBV28
D gene: TRBD2
clone size: -
J gene: TRBJ2-3
CDR3 protein: CASSSHYYSGSGDTQYF
CDR3 DNA: TGTGCCAGCAGTTCCCACTACTATAGCGGGAGTGGAGATACGCAGTATTTT

V gene: TRBV27
D gene: -
clone size: -
J gene: TRBJ2-3
CDR3 protein: CASSFSDTQYF
CDR3 DNA: TGTGCCAGCAGTTTTTCGGATACGCAGTATTTT

V gene: TRBV6-1
D gene: -
clone size: -
J gene: TRBJ1-2
CDR3 protein: CASSEALMGNYGYTF
CDR3 DNA: TGTGCCAGCAGTGAAGCGCTAATGGGGAACTATGGCTACACCTTC

V gene: TRBV2
D gene: -
clone size: few
J gene: TRBJ1-5
CDR3 protein: CASSEGTGNSNQPQHF
CDR3 DNA: TGTGCCAGCAGTGAAGGGACTGGGAATAGCAATCAGCCCCAGCATTTT

V gene: TRBV19
D gene: -
clone size: -
J gene: TRBJ1-1
CDR3 protein: CASSIAKLTEAFF
CDR3 DNA: TGTGCCAGTAGCATCGCAAAACTCACTGAAGCTTTCTTT

V gene: TRBV5-1
D gene: -
clone size: -
J gene: TRBJ1-2
CDR3 protein: CASSFLDSDYGYTF
CDR3 DNA: TGCGCCAGCAGCTTTTTGGACTCAGACTATGGCTACACCTTC

V gene: TRBV9
D gene: -
clone size: -
J gene: TRBJ2-3
CDR3 protein: CASSPRKRADTQYF
CDR3 DNA: TGTGCCAGCAGCCCCCGAAAGAGAGCAGATACGCAGTATTTT

V gene: TRBV7-6
D gene: -
clone size: -
J gene: TRBJ1-4
CDR3 protein: CASSLWGQNEKLFF
CDR3 DNA: TGTGCCAGCAGCTTATGGGGCCAGAATGAAAAACTGTTTTTT

V gene: TRBV27
D gene: -
clone size: once
J gene: TRBJ1-2
CDR3 protein: CASSNRGRANYGYTF
CDR3 DNA: TGTGCCAGCAGTAATCGGGGCAGAGCTAACTATGGCTACACCTTC

V gene: TRBV30
D gene: TRBD1
clone size: -
J gene: TRBJ1-2
CDR3 protein: CACLLPGTEGYYGYTF
CDR3 DNA: TGTGCCTGTCTTTTACCGGGGACAGAGGGGTACTATGGCTACACCTTC

V gene: TRBV28
D gene: TRBD2
clone size: -
J gene: TRBJ2-7
CDR3 protein: CASSFIVNKGGRAREQYF
CDR3 DNA: TGTGCCAGCAGTTTTATCGTCAACAAGGGCGGGAGGGCTAGAGAGCAGTACTTC

V gene: TRBV11-2
D gene: -
clone size: -
J gene: TRBJ2-5
CDR3 protein: CASRMGDFGGQETQYF
CDR3 DNA: TGTGCCAGCAGGATGGGAGATTTCGGGGGCCAAGAGACCCAGTACTTC

V gene: TRBV19
D gene: -
clone size: once
J gene: TRBJ1-1
CDR3 protein: CASSLRIEAFF
CDR3 DNA: TGTGCCAGTAGTCTCAGAATTGAAGCTTTCTTT

V gene: TRBV15
D gene: -
clone size: -
J gene: TRBJ2-2
CDR3 protein: CATSRDLLERGGELFF
CDR3 DNA: TGTGCCACCAGCAGAGACCTTCTAGAAAGGGGCGGGGAGCTGTTTTTT

V gene: TRBV7-9
D gene: -
clone size: -
J gene: TRBJ1-2
CDR3 protein: CASSLFGGDYGYTF
CDR3 DNA: TGTGCCAGCAGCCTATTCGGAGGGGACTATGGCTACACCTTC

V gene: TRBV5-4
D gene: TRBD1
clone size: -
J gene: TRBJ1-5
CDR3 protein: CASSLVSRQGAGQPQHF
CDR3 DNA: TGTGCCAGCAGCTTAGTGAGCCGGCAGGGGGCGGGTCAGCCCCAGCATTTT

V gene: TRBV11-2
D gene: TRBD2
clone size: many
J gene: TRBJ2-7
CDR3 protein: CASSLGWTSGVYEQYF
CDR3 DNA: TGTGCCAGCAGCTTAGGTTGGACTAGCGGGGTGTATGAGCAGTACTTC

V gene: TRBV15
D gene: -
clone size: -
J gene: TRBJ1-2
CDR3 protein: CATSRDYGTLNYGYTF
CDR3 DNA: TGTGCCACCAGCAGAGATTACGGGACATTGAACTATGGCTACACCTTC

V gene: TRBV4-1
D gene: -
clone size: -
J gene: TRBJ2-7
CDR3 protein: CASSQVGRSYEQYF
CDR3 DNA: TGCGCCAGCAGCCAAGTGGGACGCTCCTACGAGCAGTACTTC

V gene: TRBV10-3
D gene: TRBD2
clone size: -
J gene: TRBJ2-7
CDR3 protein: CAISGGLTGDEQYF
CDR3 DNA: TGTGCCATCAGTGGGGGACTAACGGGAGACGAGCAGTACTTC

V gene: TRBV7-2
D gene: -
clone size: -
J gene: TRBJ2-3
CDR3 protein: CASSPPGPRNTDTQYF
CDR3 DNA: TGTGCCAGCAGCCCGCCGGGACCTCGAAACACAGATACGCAGTATTTT

V gene: TRBV25-1
D gene: TRBD2
clone size: -
J gene: TRBJ2-7
CDR3 protein: CASSERGGYEQYF
CDR3 DNA: TGTGCCAGCAGCGAACGGGGGGGTTACGAGCAGTACTTC

V gene: TRBV5-1
D gene: -
clone size: few
J gene: TRBJ2-3
CDR3 protein: CASSFTGLRTDTQYF
CDR3 DNA: TGCGCCAGCAGCTTTACTGGACTTCGCACAGATACGCAGTATTTT

V gene: TRBV29-1
D gene: -
clone size: -
J gene: TRBJ1-2
CDR3 protein: CSVESSELNYGYTF
CDR3 DNA: TGCAGCGTTGAGTCGTCAGAACTTAACTATGGCTACACCTTC

V gene: TRBV6-1
D gene: TRBD1
clone size: -
J gene: TRBJ1-2
CDR3 protein: CAIRAGQGSGYGYTF
CDR3 DNA: TGTGCCATTCGGGCTGGACAGGGGTCTGGCTATGGCTACACCTTC

V gene: TRBV5-1
D gene: -
clone size: -
J gene: TRBJ1-2
CDR3 protein: CASSPVRFNYGYTF
CDR3 DNA: TGCGCCAGCAGCCCCGTTAGGTTTAACTATGGCTACACCTTC

V gene: TRBV28
D gene: -
clone size: -
J gene: TRBJ1-2
CDR3 protein: CASSSEGVGYTF
CDR3 DNA: TGTGCCAGCAGTTCGGAGGGGGTTGGCTACACCTTC

V gene: TRBV28
D gene: -
clone size: -
J gene: TRBJ1-1
CDR3 protein: CASSHTEAFF
CDR3 DNA: TGTGCCAGCAGCCACACTGAAGCTTTCTTT

V gene: TRBV30
D gene: -
clone size: -
J gene: TRBJ2-7
CDR3 protein: CAWSKRSPSYEQYF
CDR3 DNA: TGTGCCTGGAGTAAACGGTCCCCCTCCTACGAGCAGTACTTC

V gene: TRBV19
D gene: TRBD2
clone size: -
J gene: TRBJ2-2
CDR3 protein: CASSVGGGRTGELFF
CDR3 DNA: TGTGCCAGTAGTGTCGGCGGGGGAAGGACCGGGGAGCTGTTTTTT

V gene: TRBV6-5
D gene: -
clone size: -
J gene: TRBJ1-1
CDR3 protein: CASSDRENTEAFF
CDR3 DNA: TGTGCCAGCAGTGATCGGGAGAACACTGAAGCTTTCTTT

V gene: TRBV6-6
D gene: TRBD1
clone size: -
J gene: TRBJ2-7
CDR3 protein: CASSYLSRTGNYEQYF
CDR3 DNA: TGTGCCAGCAGTTACTTATCCAGGACAGGGAACTACGAGCAGTACTTC

V gene: TRBV10-2
D gene: TRBD1
clone size: -
J gene: TRBJ1-2
CDR3 protein: CASGRGRPNYGYTF
CDR3 DNA: TGCGCCAGCGGAAGGGGGCGCCCTAACTATGGCTACACCTTC

V gene: TRBV7-3
D gene: TRBD1
clone size: -
J gene: TRBJ2-7
CDR3 protein: CASSPFGTDLREQYF
CDR3 DNA: TGTGCCAGCAGCCCTTTCGGGACAGACTTGCGCGAGCAGTACTTC

V gene: TRBV6-5
D gene: TRBD1
clone size: -
J gene: TRBJ2-1
CDR3 protein: CASSSGGYFEQFF
CDR3 DNA: TGTGCCAGCAGCTCAGGGGGATATTTTGAGCAGTTCTTC

V gene: TRBV5-1
D gene: -
clone size: -
J gene: TRBJ2-1
CDR3 protein: CASSYGNSYNEQFF
CDR3 DNA: TGCGCCAGCAGCTACGGGAACTCCTACAATGAGCAGTTCTTC

V gene: TRBV7-8
D gene: -
clone size: -
J gene: TRBJ1-6
CDR3 protein: CASRRSIYELESPLHF
CDR3 DNA: TGTGCCAGCAGGAGATCGATATACGAGCTTGAATCACCCCTCCACTTT

V gene: TRBV2
D gene: TRBD2
clone size: -
J gene: TRBJ2-7
CDR3 protein: CASQNTQGLAGVWEQYF
CDR3 DNA: TGTGCCAGCCAGAACACCCAGGGACTAGCGGGAGTATGGGAGCAGTACTTC